Shown below are 15 T cell receptor beta chains from a single sample sequenced in a study of early T cells in non-severe SARS-CoV-2 infection. TCRdb fed the 5' RACE reads into MiXCR, producing one record per CDR3 protein. The sample includes about 85,000 distinct CDR3 sequences, about 15% of them seen just once. Sequenced sample: whole blood. These receptors were collected from an adult who was a healthcare worker with PCR-confirmed SARS-CoV-2 infection or an uninfected control (not recorded which).

This clonotype has a handful of counts. The V and J genes are TRBV11-2 and TRBJ2-1; the D gene could be TRBD1 or TRBD2 (5 bases each). The germline V and J ends were trimmed by 6 bases and 8 bases, with 17 bases remaining between them. The CDR3 is 14 amino acids. Germline CDR1 and CDR2: SGHAT and FQNNGV. The CDR3 nucleotides read TGTGCCAGCAGTTTCCCCAGGGAGTCCGATGAGCAGTTCTTC. The encoded protein is CASSFPRESDEQFF.

In this sample, this clonotype turned up a few times. This chain uses TRBV5-4 with TRBJ2-7; TRBD1 matches at 7 bases. V shed 4 bases and J 6 bases; nucleotides not matched to a gene: 4. Germline V gene lookup returns CDR1 SGHNT and CDR2 YYREEE (reference sequence). The CDR3 is 12 amino acids. CDR3: CASSGTGAEQYF. CDR3 bases: TGTGCCAGCAGCGGAACAGGGGCCGAGCAGTACTTC.

The CDR3 loop reads CASSSGSLYNQPQHF. The CDR3 region has the DNA TGTGCCAGCAGCTCGGGCAGTCTTTACAATCAGCCCCAGCATTTT. This sequence joins TRBV5-8 and TRBJ1-5; D uncertain. V shed 3 bases and J shed 3 bases, with 13 bases lying between them. The CDR3 contains 15 residues. Germline V gene sequence: CDR1 SGHTS, CDR2 YDEGEE.

CDR3 residues: CASSPTGLSEAFF. CDR3 bases: TGTGCCAGCTCACCGACAGGTCTCTCTGAAGCTTTCTTT. This rearrangement joins TRBV18 to TRBJ1-1; tentative D call: TRBD1 (6 bases). The CDR3 totals 13 residues. CDR1 is KGHSH, CDR2 LQKENI, per germline. V gave up 3 bases and J gave up 6 bases, with 11 bases separating them.

This clonotype appeared a few times. The chain employs TRBV20-1 and TRBJ1-1, with 7 bases lining up with TRBD1. The CDR3 is 15 amino acids. Unmatched junction bases numbered 5, after V lost 0 bases and J lost 1 base. Germline CDR1 reads DFQATT; CDR2 reads SNEGSKA (reference sequence). The chain's CDR3 is CSARDQQGRNTEAFF. The CDR3 coding sequence is TGCAGTGCTAGAGATCAACAGGGGCGGAACACTGAAGCTTTCTTT.

V gene TRBV4-1 combines with J gene TRBJ2-1; 11 positions agree with TRBD2. Germline V gene sequence: CDR1 MGHRA, CDR2 YSYEKL. With 5 bases clipped from V and 5 bases from J, the junction kept 5 bases outside the gene matches. The CDR3 loop spans 15 amino acids. CDR3 protein: CASSLTSGENNEQFF. The DNA of the CDR3 is TGCGCCAGCAGCTTGACTAGCGGGGAGAACAATGAGCAGTTCTTC.

The V gene is TRBV7-2, the J gene TRBJ2-1; 9 bases agree with TRBD1. Trimming at V came to 4 bases and at J to 4 bases, leaving 8 bases not matched to a gene. This CDR3 has 16 residues. From germline, CDR1 is SGHTA and CDR2 FQGNSA. The CDR3 coding sequence is TGTGCCAGCAGCTCGCCACCGGGACAGGGTTACAATGAGCAGTTCTTC. This gives the protein CASSSPPGQGYNEQFF. The complete variable domain, with remaining parts taken from reference TRBV7-2 and TRBJ2-1, reads GAGVSQSPSNKVTEKGKDVELRCDPISGHTALYWYRQSLGQGLEFLIYFQGNSAPDKSGLPSDRFSAERTGGSVSTLTIQRTQQEDSAVYLCASSSPPGQGYNEQFFGPGTRLTVL.

This clonotype was observed a few times. This CDR3 is CASEAALPGQGVREQYF. The CDR3 DNA reads as TGTGCCAGCGAAGCTGCCTTACCGGGACAGGGGGTGCGTGAGCAGTACTTC. The chain has TRBV6-2 or TRBV6-3 and TRBJ2-7; 11 positions agree with TRBD1. CDR1 is MNHEY and CDR2 is SVGEGT in the germline V gene. The length of the CDR3 is 17 residues. J lost 7 bases, V lost 8 bases, and 19 bases had no gene match.

The chain is built from TRBV20-1 and TRBJ2-7, with 8 bases aligning to TRBD1. The CDR3 runs to 15 residues. V shed 6 bases and J 5 bases; nucleotides not matched to a gene: 15. Germline values: CDR1 DFQATT, CDR2 SNEGSKA (reference sequence). Here the CDR3 DNA reads TGCAGTGCCAAAGGACCGGGACAGGCCGACCACGAGCAGTACTTC. This sequence encodes CSAKGPGQADHEQYF.

This clonotype came up a few times. The chain carries TRBV7-8 and TRBJ2-7, with D tentatively TRBD2 (5 bases). This CDR3 has 14 residues. Trimming left V 1 base short and J 2 bases short, with 9 bases between. Germline V CDR1 and CDR2: SGHVS, FQNEAQ. The CDR3 sequence is CASSLVWETYEQYF. Here the CDR3 DNA reads TGTGCCAGCAGCTTAGTGTGGGAGACCTACGAGCAGTACTTC. Based on the CDR3 plus reference TRBV7-8 and TRBJ2-7, the full variable domain is GAGVSQSPRYKVAKRGQDVALRCDPISGHVSLFWYQQALGQGPEFLTYFQNEAQLDKSGLPSDRFFAERPEGSVSTLKIQRTQQEDSAVYLCASSLVWETYEQYFGPGTRLTVT.

In its sample, this clonotype was seen a few times. Because the CDR3 is missing its conserved closing phenylalanine or tryptophan, this is likely a read error. This chain uses TRBV6-1 with TRBJ2-1, with D possibly being TRBD1 (6 bases). Deletions cut 7 bases from V and 5 bases from J, with 15 bases between. The CDR3 contains 14 residues. Germline values: CDR1 MNHNS, CDR2 SASEGT. CDR3 sequence (DNA): TGTGCCAGCACACCGGGTCCAGGGGACAATGAGCAGTTCTCC. Translation gives CASTPGPGDNEQFS.

This clonotype was observed many times. This rearrangement joins TRBV11-2 to TRBJ1-1; D remains ambiguous. The CDR3 loop spans 10 amino acids. V lost 3 bases, J lost 9 bases, and 5 bases lay in between. Germline CDR1 reads SGHAT; CDR2 reads FQNNGV. The chain's CDR3 is CASSFVKAFF. The DNA of the CDR3 is TGTGCCAGCAGCTTTGTGAAAGCTTTCTTT.

The rearrangement links TRBV5-5 to TRBJ1-5, with D maybe TRBD1 (6 bases). Germline V lookup: CDR1 SGHKS, CDR2 YYEKEE (reference sequence). Trimming removed 3 bases at V and 4 bases at J, with 11 bases between. The CDR3 has 14 amino acids. The CDR3 DNA follows: TGTGCCAGCAGCTCGAGGACAGAGAATCAGCCCCAGCATTTT. Protein: CASSSRTENQPQHF.

This clonotype was seen a handful of times. V gene TRBV20-1 combines with J gene TRBJ1-6; 10 bases line up with TRBD1. This CDR3 is 14 amino acids long. The V gene end was trimmed by 6 bases and the J gene end by 10 bases; junction bases not matched to a gene: 9. CDR1 DFQATT and CDR2 SNEGSKA come from the germline V gene (reference sequence). CDR3 nucleotide sequence: TGCAGTGCCCGGGAGGGACAGGGGAGCTCACCCCTCCACTTT. Its translation: CSAREGQGSSPLHF.

This clonotype was observed at least ten times. This chain joins TRBV2 and TRBJ2-3; D is unresolved. V was pared by 3 bases and J by 2 bases, with 12 bases between. CDR3 length equals 15 residues. CDR1 and CDR2 (germline): SNHLY, FYNNEI. CDR3 coding DNA: TGTGCCAGCAGTGAGGGGATTAGCTACACAGATACGCAGTATTTT. It yields the protein CASSEGISYTDTQYF. Drawing the rest from reference TRBV2 and TRBJ2-3, the complete variable domain is EPEVTQTPSHQVTQMGQEVILRCVPISNHLYFYWYRQILGQKVEFLVSFYNNEISEKSEIFDDQFSVERPDGSNFTLKIRSTKLEDSAMYFCASSEGISYTDTQYFGPGTRLTVL.